Reported below is one T cell receptor beta chain. As yet, its antigen is unknown. This sample was included in a study of T cells in localized non-small cell lung cancer. Study-wide findings and caveats: It was uninvolved adjacent lung that showed the highest T cell clonality, exceeding tumor. Researchers found a median around 61 of the top 100 tumor clones in adjacent lung.

Lacking atypia, the adjacent lung had been sampled at least 2 cm away from the tumor margin. Measured with immunoSEQ multiplex PCR; TCRdb has only the in-frame clones, and not every one. The sample shows more than 3,000 clones, approximately 25% of them seen only once. The CDR3 is made up of 14 amino acids. In germline, CDR1 is LNHNV, CDR2 YYDKDF (reference sequence). The V end lost 0 bases, the J end lost 4 bases, and 9 bases lay between the germline ends. The chain combines TRBV15 with TRBJ1-2, with D unclear. The clonotype comes from a man between 40 and 69 years old with stage III squamous cell lung carcinoma. The sample here was normal lung tissue next to the tumor, taken before any cancer treatment. CDR3 sequence: CATSREHSVYGYTF. CDR3 DNA sequence: TGTGCCACCAGCAGAGAACACAGTGTCTATGGCTACACCTTC.